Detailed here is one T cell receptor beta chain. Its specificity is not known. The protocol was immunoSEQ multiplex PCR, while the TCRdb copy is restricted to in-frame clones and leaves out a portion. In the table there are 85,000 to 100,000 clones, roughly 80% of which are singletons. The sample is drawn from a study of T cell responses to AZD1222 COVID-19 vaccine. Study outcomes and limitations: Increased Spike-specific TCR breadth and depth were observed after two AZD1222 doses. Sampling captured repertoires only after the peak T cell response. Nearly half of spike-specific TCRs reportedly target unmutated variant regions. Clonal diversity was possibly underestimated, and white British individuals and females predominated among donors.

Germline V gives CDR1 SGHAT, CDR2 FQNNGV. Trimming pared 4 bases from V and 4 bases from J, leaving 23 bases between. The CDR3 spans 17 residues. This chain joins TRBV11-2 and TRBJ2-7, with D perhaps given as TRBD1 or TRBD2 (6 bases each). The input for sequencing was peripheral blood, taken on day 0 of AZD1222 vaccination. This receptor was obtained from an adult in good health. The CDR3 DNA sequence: TGTGCCAGCAGCTCAAGAGGGAGAGGGGGGATCGAGTACGAGCAGTACTTC. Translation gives CASSSRGRGGIEYEQYF. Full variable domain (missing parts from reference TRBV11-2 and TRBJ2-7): EAGVAQSPRYKIIEKRQSVAFWCNPISGHATLYWYQQILGQGPKLLIQFQNNGVVDDSQLPKDRFSAERLKGVDSTLKIQPAKLEDSAVYLCASSSRGRGGIEYEQYFGPGTRLTVT.